This T cell receptor beta chain was captured in a study of metastatic and nonmetastatic thyroid tumors. Study at large: Malignant and benign thyroid patients had repertoires compared in peripheral blood and tumor or nodule tissue.

This clone turned up a few times. Its antigen is undetermined. Study findings and constraints: For both blood and tumor, malignant thyroid tumors reportedly showed significantly higher TCR beta diversity than benign nodules did.

Ahead of thyroid surgery, no patient had received treatment of any kind. Per the study methods: A distant-metastasis classifier for papillary thyroid cancer was built using CDR3 differences across clinicopathological groups. TCRdb re-clonotyped the PCR reads through MiXCR. What appears here as the V and J calls and clone size reflects TCRdb's work, not the paper's. The profile covers around 34,000 clones, with approximately 16% appearing a single time and 3.4% taken by the ten largest. V lost 4 bases, J lost 0 bases, and 3 bases stayed unmatched. This CDR3 is built from 14 residues. Germline assignment: CDR1 MNHEY and CDR2 SVGAGI.

This sequence originates from a female donor with papillary thyroid cancer or a benign thyroid nodule (not recorded which). Some clones in this sample may be carry-over from other donors' samples. Sequenced input: blood. V and J are TRBV6-5 and TRBJ2-7; 7 nucleotides line up with TRBD2. The CDR3 sequence is CASSFTSDSYEQYF. As DNA, the CDR3 is TGTGCCAGCAGTTTTACTAGCGACTCCTACGAGCAGTACTTC.